The source of this T cell receptor beta chain is a study of blood T cell repertoires in COVID-19. TCRdb's copy holds only in-frame clones and misses some; the assay was immunoSEQ multiplex PCR. Of about 280,000 clones listed, roughly 85% were seen once; the top ten hold about 2.5%. Residents of approximately 25 US areas, aged about 18 to 95 years, made up the participants. Cohort assignment relied on participant-reported clinical history. Recovery meant two consecutive negative NP/OP PCR tests, professional clearance, or resolved symptoms. Sequencing was performed on PBMCs or T cells enriched from blood (not recorded which). The sequence came from a woman in her forties or fifties who had recovered from COVID-19.

CDR3 sequence: CASSLDVGRETQYF. CDR3 DNA: TGTGCCAGCTCCCTAGACGTGGGGCGGGAGACCCAGTACTTC. The chain has TRBV7-6 and TRBJ2-5; D might be TRBD1 (5 bases). CDR1 SGHVS and CDR2 FNYEAQ come from the germline V gene. Trimming stripped 8 bases from V and 5 bases from J, with 18 bases between. This CDR3 has 14 amino acids.